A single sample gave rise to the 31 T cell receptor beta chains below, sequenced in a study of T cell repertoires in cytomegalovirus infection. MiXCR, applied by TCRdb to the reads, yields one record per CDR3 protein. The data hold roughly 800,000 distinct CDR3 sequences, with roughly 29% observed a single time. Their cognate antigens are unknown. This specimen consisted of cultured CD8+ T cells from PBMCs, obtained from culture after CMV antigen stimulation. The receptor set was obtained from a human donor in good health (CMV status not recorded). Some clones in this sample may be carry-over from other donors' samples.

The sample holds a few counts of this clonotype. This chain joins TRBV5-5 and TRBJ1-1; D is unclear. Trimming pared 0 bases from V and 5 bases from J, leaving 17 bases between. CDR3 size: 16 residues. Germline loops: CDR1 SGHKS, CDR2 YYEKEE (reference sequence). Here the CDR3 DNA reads TGTGCCAGCAGCTTGGGGCGGGCGCCGTCGGTAACTGAAGCTTTCTTT. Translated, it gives CASSLGRAPSVTEAFF.

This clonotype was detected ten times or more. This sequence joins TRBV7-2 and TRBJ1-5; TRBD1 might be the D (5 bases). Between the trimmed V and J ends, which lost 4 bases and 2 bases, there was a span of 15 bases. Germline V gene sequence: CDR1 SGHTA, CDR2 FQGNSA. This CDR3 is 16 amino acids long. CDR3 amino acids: CASSSNSRRGNQPQHF. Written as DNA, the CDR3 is TGTGCCAGCAGCTCTAACAGCCGCAGGGGCAATCAGCCCCAGCATTTT.

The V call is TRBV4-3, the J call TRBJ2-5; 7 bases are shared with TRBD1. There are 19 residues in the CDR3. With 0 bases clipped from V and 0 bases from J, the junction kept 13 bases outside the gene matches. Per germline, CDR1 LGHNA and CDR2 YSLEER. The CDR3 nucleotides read TGCGCCAGCAGCCAAGATTTGACAGGGAAGGGGCAGGACCAAGAGACCCAGTACTTC. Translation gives CASSQDLTGKGQDQETQYF.

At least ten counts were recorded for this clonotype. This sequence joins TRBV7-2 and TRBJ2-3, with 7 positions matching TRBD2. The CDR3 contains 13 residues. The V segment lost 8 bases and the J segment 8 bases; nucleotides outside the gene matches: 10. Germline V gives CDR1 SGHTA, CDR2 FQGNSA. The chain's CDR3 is CASHLPGRVTQYF. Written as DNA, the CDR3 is TGTGCCAGCCATCTGCCAGGGAGGGTTACGCAGTATTTT.

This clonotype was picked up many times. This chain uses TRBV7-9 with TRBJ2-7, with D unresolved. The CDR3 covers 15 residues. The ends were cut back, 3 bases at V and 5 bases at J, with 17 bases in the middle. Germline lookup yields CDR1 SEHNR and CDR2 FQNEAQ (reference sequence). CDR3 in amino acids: CASSFVLSGGHEQYF. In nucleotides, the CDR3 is TGTGCCAGCAGCTTTGTCCTCTCGGGTGGCCACGAGCAGTACTTC.

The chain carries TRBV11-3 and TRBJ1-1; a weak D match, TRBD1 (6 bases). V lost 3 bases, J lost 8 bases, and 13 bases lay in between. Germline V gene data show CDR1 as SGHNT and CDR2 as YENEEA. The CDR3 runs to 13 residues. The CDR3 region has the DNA TGTGCCAGCAGCTTTAACGACAGGTACGAAGCTTTCTTT. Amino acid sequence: CASSFNDRYEAFF.

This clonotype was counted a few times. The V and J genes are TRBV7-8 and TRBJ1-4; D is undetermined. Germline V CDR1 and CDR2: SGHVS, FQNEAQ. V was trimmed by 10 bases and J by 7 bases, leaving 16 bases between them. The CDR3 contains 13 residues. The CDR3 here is CAIPEGRGEKLFF. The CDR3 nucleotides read TGTGCCATCCCGGAAGGCCGGGGTGAAAAACTGTTTTTT.

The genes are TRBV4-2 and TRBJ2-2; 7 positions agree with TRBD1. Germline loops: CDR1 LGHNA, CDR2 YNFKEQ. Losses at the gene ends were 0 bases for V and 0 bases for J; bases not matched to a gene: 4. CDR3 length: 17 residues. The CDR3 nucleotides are TGTGCCAGCAGCCAAGATTGGGGACAGTCGAACACCGGGGAGCTGTTTTTT. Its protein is CASSQDWGQSNTGELFF.

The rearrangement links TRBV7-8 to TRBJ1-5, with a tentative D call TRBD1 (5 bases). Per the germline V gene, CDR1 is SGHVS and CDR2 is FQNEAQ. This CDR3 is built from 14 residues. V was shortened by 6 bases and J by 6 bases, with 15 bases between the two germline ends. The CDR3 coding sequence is TGTGCCAGCAGTTCTAAAGGGGCCATTCAGCCCCAGCATTTT. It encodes CASSSKGAIQPQHF.

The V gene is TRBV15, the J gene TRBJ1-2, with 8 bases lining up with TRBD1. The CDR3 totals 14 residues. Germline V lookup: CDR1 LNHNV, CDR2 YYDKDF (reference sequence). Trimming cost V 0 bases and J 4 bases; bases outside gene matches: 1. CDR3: CATSRDTGGYGYTF. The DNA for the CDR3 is TGTGCCACCAGCAGAGATACAGGGGGCTATGGCTACACCTTC.

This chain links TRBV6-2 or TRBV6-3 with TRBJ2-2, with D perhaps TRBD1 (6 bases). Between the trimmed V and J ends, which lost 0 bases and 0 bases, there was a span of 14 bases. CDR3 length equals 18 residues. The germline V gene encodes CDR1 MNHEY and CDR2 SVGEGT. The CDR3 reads CASSYSGRGPSNTGELFF. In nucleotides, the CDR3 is TGTGCCAGCAGTTACTCCGGCAGGGGACCATCGAACACCGGGGAGCTGTTTTTT.

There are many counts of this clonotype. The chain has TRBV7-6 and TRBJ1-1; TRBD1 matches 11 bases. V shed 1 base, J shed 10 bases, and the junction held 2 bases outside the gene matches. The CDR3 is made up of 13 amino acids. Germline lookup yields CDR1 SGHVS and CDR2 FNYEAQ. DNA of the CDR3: TGTGCCAGCAGCTTAGATGGGACAGGGGGAGCTTTCTTT. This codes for CASSLDGTGGAFF.

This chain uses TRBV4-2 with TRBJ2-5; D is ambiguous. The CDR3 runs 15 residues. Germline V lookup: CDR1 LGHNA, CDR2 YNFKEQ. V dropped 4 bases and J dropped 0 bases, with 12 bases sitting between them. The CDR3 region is CASSPRLRYQETQYF. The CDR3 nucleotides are TGTGCCAGCAGCCCACGTCTCAGGTACCAAGAGACCCAGTACTTC.

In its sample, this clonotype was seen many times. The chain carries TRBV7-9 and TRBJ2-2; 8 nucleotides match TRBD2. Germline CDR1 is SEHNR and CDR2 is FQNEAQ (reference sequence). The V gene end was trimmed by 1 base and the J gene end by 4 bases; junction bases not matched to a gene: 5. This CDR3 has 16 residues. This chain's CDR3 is CASSLEPGGRTGELFF. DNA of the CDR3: TGTGCCAGCAGCTTAGAACCGGGAGGGCGCACCGGGGAGCTGTTTTTT.

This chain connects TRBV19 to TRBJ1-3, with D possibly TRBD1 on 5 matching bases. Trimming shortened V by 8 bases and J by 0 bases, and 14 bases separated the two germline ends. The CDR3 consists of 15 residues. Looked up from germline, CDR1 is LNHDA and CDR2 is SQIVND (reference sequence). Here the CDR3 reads CASGDRDGSGNTIYF. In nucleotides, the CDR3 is TGTGCCAGTGGTGACCGGGACGGCTCTGGAAACACCATATATTTT.

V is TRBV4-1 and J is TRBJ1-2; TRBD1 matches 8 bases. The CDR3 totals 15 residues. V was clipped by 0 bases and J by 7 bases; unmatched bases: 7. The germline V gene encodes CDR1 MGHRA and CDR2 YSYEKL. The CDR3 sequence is CASSQDRQGLAGYTF. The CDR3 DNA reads TGCGCCAGCAGCCAAGATCGACAGGGGCTGGCTGGCTACACCTTC.

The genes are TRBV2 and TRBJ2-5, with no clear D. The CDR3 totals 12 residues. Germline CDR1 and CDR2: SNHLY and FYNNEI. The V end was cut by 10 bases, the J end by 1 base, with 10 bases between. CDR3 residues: CAIQTGQETQYF. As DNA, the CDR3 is TGTGCCATCCAGACTGGCCAAGAGACCCAGTACTTC.

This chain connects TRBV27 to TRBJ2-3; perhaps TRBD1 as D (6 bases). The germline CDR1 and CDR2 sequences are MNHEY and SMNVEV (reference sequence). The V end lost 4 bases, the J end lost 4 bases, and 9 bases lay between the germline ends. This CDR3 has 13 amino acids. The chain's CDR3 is CASSSYRADTQYF. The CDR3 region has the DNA TGTGCCAGCAGTTCCTACAGGGCAGATACGCAGTATTTT.

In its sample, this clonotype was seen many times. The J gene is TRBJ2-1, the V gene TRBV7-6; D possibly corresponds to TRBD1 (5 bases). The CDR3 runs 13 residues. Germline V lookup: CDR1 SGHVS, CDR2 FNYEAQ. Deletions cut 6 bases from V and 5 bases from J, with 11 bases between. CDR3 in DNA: TGTGCCAGCAGGTTACAGGTTGACAATGAGCAGTTCTTC. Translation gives CASRLQVDNEQFF.

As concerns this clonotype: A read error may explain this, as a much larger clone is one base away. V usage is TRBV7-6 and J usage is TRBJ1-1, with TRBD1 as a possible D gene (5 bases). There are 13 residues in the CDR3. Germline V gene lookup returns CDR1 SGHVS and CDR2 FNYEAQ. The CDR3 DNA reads TGTGCCAGCAGCCCCGACAGCGGCACTGAAACTTTCTTT. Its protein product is CASSPDSGTETFF.

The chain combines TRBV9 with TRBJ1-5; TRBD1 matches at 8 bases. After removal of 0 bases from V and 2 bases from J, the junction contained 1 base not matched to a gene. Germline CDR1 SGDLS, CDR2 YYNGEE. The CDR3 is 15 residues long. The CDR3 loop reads CASSVEDRGNQPQHF. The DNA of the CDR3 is TGTGCCAGCAGCGTAGAGGACAGGGGCAATCAGCCCCAGCATTTT.

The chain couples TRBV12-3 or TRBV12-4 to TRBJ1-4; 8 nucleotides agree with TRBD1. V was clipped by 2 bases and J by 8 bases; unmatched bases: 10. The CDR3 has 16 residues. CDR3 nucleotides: TGTGCCAGCAGTTTAATCTGGCGGACAGGGCGGGAAAAACTGTTTTTT. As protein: CASSLIWRTGREKLFF.

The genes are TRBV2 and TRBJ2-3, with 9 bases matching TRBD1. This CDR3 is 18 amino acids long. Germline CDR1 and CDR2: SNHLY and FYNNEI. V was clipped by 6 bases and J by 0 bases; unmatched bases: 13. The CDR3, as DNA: TGTGCCAGCAGGGGATCCGGGACAGGGACCTCTAGCACAGATACGCAGTATTTT. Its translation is CASRGSGTGTSSTDTQYF.

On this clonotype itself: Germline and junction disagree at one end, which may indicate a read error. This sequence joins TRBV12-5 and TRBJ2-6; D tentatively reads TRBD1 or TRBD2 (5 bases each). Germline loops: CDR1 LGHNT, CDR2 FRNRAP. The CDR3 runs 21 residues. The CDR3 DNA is TGCGCTAGTGGTTTGGTACTTACCCGGGGACCCCTTCTATCTGGGGCCAACGTCCTGACTTTC. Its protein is CASGLVLTRGPLLSGANVLTF.

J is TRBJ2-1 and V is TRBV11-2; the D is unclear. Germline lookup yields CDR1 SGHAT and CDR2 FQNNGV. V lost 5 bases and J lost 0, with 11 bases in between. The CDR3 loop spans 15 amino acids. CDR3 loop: CASSAPENSYNEQFF. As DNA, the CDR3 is TGTGCCAGCAGCGCCCCTGAAAACTCCTACAATGAGCAGTTCTTC.

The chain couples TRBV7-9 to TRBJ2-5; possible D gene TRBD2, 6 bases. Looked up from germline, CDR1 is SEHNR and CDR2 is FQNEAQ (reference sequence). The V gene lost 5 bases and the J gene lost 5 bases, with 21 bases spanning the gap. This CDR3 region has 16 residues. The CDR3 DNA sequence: TGTGCCAGCAGCCCACCGGGACCAGCGGGCGAGGAGACCCAGTACTTC. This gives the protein CASSPPGPAGEETQYF.

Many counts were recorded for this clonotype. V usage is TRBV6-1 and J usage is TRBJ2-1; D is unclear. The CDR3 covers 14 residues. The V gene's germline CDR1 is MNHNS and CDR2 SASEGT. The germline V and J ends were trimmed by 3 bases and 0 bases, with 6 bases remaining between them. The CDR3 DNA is TGTGCCAGCAGTGATCCGGGCTCCTACAATGAGCAGTTCTTC. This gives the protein CASSDPGSYNEQFF.

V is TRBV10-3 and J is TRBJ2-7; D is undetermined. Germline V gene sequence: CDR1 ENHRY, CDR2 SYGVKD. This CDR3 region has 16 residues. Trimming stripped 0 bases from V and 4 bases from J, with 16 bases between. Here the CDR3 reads CAISESDPLAIYEQYV. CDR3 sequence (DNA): TGTGCCATCAGTGAGTCGGACCCCTTGGCTATTTACGAGCAGTACGTC.

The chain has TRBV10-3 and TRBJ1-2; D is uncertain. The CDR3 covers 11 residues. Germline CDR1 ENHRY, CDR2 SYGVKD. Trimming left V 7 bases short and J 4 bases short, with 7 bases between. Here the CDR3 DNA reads TGTGCCATCATGGGCAGCTATGGCTACACCTTC. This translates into CAIMGSYGYTF.

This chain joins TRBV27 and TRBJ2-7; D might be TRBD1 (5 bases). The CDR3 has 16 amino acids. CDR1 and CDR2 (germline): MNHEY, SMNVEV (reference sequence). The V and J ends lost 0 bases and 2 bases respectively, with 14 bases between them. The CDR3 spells CASSLSPTDPTYEQYF. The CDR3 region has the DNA TGTGCCAGCAGTTTATCCCCGACAGATCCGACCTACGAGCAGTACTTC.

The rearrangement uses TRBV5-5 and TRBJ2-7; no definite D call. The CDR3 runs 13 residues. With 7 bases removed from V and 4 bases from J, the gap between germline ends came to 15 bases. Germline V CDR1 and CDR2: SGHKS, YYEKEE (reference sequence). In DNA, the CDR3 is TGTGCCAGCGGATATACTGGAGCGTACGAGCAGTACTTC. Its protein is CASGYTGAYEQYF.